The rows below give T cell receptor beta chains drawn from one sample of a study of regulatory dendritic cells for organ transplantation. Profiling relied on immunoSEQ multiplex PCR, and the TCRdb table lists in-frame clones only, not all of them. The table lists about 38,000 clones, approximately 90% of them singletons. The material sequenced was naive CD8+ T cells from blood. All receptors come from a human donor in good health. The CDR3 runs from the conserved cysteine through the conserved F or W. Fields, in order: D gene, J gene, clone size, V gene, CDR3 DNA, CDR3 protein. The D gene is left open where the match is weak. Not all rows give a size; the values are once, few, many and, for expanded clones, a class.

>TRBD1|TRBJ1-2|NA|TRBV10-1
TGCGCCAGCAGTGACAGGACAGGGTCGCTCTATGGCTACACCTTC
CASSDRTGSLYGYTF
>NA|TRBJ2-1|NA|TRBV6-6
TGTGCCAGCGGCGAGCGGAGTCCCTACAATGAGCAGTTCTTC
CASGERSPYNEQFF
>NA|TRBJ1-3|few|TRBV9
TGTGCCAGCAGACGTGGAAACACCATATATTTT
CASRRGNTIYF
>NA|TRBJ1-1|NA|TRBV29-1
TGCAGCGTTGTATATTGGGGTGAAGCTTTCTTT
CSVVYWGEAFF
>TRBD1|TRBJ2-7|NA|TRBV30
TGTGCCTGGAGTGGGGACAGGAAATTCTACGAGCAGTACTTC
CAWSGDRKFYEQYF
>NA|TRBJ2-7|NA|TRBV29-1
TGCAGCGTTGAACAGACGGGCAGCTCCTACGAGCAGTACTTC
CSVEQTGSSYEQYF
>NA|TRBJ2-1|NA|TRBV27
TGTGCCAGCAGTTTATCTTCAAACAGCAATGAGCAGTTCTTC
CASSLSSNSNEQFF
>NA|TRBJ1-1|NA|TRBV11-1
TGTGCCAGCAGCTTAATGCGGACTATGAACACTGAAGCTTTCTTT
CASSLMRTMNTEAFF
>NA|TRBJ1-1|few|TRBV9
TGTGCCAGCAGCCAAGGAGGGGGCACTGAAGCTTTCTTT
CASSQGGGTEAFF
>NA|TRBJ1-1|once|TRBV6-1
TGTGCCAGCAGTGAATATAGACCGAACACTGAAGCTTTCTTT
CASSEYRPNTEAFF
>NA|TRBJ1-1|NA|TRBV5-1
TGCGCCAGCAGCTTGCTAGGGACCGAAGCTTTCTTT
CASSLLGTEAFF
>TRBD1|TRBJ2-3|NA|TRBV6-1
TGTGCCAGCAGTGATGGTCCGGAAACCAGGGGGTGGAAAGATACGCAGTATTTT
CASSDGPETRGWKDTQYF
>TRBD1|TRBJ1-2|NA|TRBV9
TGTGCCAGCAGCGCCGACAGGGGCGTCGTTGGCTACACCTTC
CASSADRGVVGYTF
>NA|TRBJ1-4|NA|TRBV7-8
TGTGCCAGCAGCTTAGTAAGGGTGGGGACCACCCGGGGGCCAACTAATGAAAAACTGTTTTTT
CASSLVRVGTTRGPTNEKLFF
>NA|TRBJ1-1|NA|TRBV9
TGTGCCAGCAGCGCCCGTCCGGGACCGCTGAACACTGAAGCTTTCTTT
CASSARPGPLNTEAFF
>NA|TRBJ1-4|NA|TRBV9
TGTGCCAGCAGCGTGTCGGGGGCCAGAAGTGAAAAACTGTTTTTT
CASSVSGARSEKLFF
>NA|TRBJ2-3|NA|TRBV10-3
TGTGCCATTAGTGGAGGGCGAGACAGGGATCACTCGCAGACCATTCAAAGCACAGATACGCAGTATTTT
CAISGGRDRDHSQTIQSTDTQYF
>TRBD2|TRBJ2-1|NA|TRBV29-1
TGCAGCGTTATGGGGACTAGCGGGAGAAATGAGCAGTTCTTC
CSVMGTSGRNEQFF
>NA|TRBJ2-4|NA|TRBV11-1
TGTGCCAGCAGCCGGGATTCTACAGGGTTGGGAGCCAAAAACATTCAGTACTTC
CASSRDSTGLGAKNIQYF
>TRBD1|TRBJ1-4|NA|TRBV29-1
TGCAGCGTTCGTCGACAGGGTAATGAAAAACTGTTTTTT
CSVRRQGNEKLFF
>TRBD1|TRBJ1-4|NA|TRBV4-1
TGCGCCAGCAGCCAATCCTCCGGGACAGGGGGCGATGAAAAACTGTTTTTT
CASSQSSGTGGDEKLFF
>TRBD1|TRBJ2-3|NA|TRBV13
TGTGCCAGTTCTCGACAGGGGTTGGGCACAGATACGCAGTATTTT
CASSRQGLGTDTQYF
>NA|TRBJ1-5|NA|TRBV7-9
TGTGCCAGCAGCTTAGGGTCTCAGCCCCAGCATTTT
CASSLGSQPQHF
>NA|TRBJ1-1|few|TRBV4-3
TGCGCCAGCAGCCAAGACCGCGGAAACACTGAAGCTTTCTTT
CASSQDRGNTEAFF
>NA|TRBJ2-4|NA|TRBV7-8
TGTGCCAGCAGCCCGAACGTAAACATTCAGTACTTC
CASSPNVNIQYF
>TRBD1|TRBJ2-3|NA|TRBV6-5
TGTGCCAGCGCCAGGGGGACCAGTTACACAGATACGCAGTATTTT
CASARGTSYTDTQYF
>TRBD1|TRBJ2-1|NA|TRBV14
TGTGCCAGCGGCTTAATTACAGGGGCCGGAAAAAATGAGCAGTTCTTC
CASGLITGAGKNEQFF
>TRBD1|TRBJ2-3|NA|TRBV19
TGTGCCAGTGACGACAGGGGCGAGAAAACAGATACGCAGTATTTT
CASDDRGEKTDTQYF
>NA|TRBJ2-1|NA|TRBV28
TGTGCCAGCAGTTCCCTGGGCCCTAGGTGGCAGTTCTTC
CASSSLGPRWQFF
>NA|TRBJ2-5|NA|TRBV5-6
TGTGCCAGCGGCGAAGAGACCCAGTACTTC
CASGEETQYF
>NA|TRBJ1-1|NA|TRBV6-5
TGTGCCAGCAGGGGAGGGTCGAACACTGAAGCTTTCTTT
CASRGGSNTEAFF
>NA|TRBJ1-5|NA|TRBV19
TGTGCCAGTAGTATAGGGGGGATCGGAGGCTCGCCCCAGCATTTT
CASSIGGIGGSPQHF
>NA|TRBJ2-1|NA|TRBV5-6
TGTGCCAGCAGCTTGGCCTTGGAGGGGGGCTACAATGAGCAGTTCTTC
CASSLALEGGYNEQFF
>NA|TRBJ1-1|NA|TRBV6-5
TGTGCCAGCAGTTACTCTACACAGGGAATCGGGGTGGCTTTCTTT
CASSYSTQGIGVAFF
>NA|TRBJ2-2|NA|TRBV9
TGTGCCAGCAGCGTCACCGGGGAGCTGTTTTTT
CASSVTGELFF
>NA|TRBJ1-3|NA|TRBV30
TGTGCCTGGACAGACCTCTCTGGAAACACCATATATTTT
CAWTDLSGNTIYF
>NA|TRBJ1-2|NA|TRBV6-6
TGTGCCAGCAGTTACGGTCAGAACTATGGCTACACCTTC
CASSYGQNYGYTF
>NA|TRBJ2-7|NA|TRBV5-8
TGTGCCAGCAGCCATGAGACAGTCAGCTACGAGCAGTACTTC
CASSHETVSYEQYF
>TRBD1|TRBJ2-7|NA|TRBV2
TGTGCCAGCAGTGAAGAGGAGGACAGGGTGGGCTACGAGCAGTACTTC
CASSEEEDRVGYEQYF
>TRBD2|TRBJ2-7|NA|TRBV4-1
TGCGCCAGCAGCCTCCTACTAGCGGGGGACTCCTACGAGCAGTACTTC
CASSLLLAGDSYEQYF